The 11 T cell receptor beta chains in this list originate from one sample, sequenced in a study of T cell repertoires in cytomegalovirus infection. TCRdb re-derived calls from the reads in MiXCR, one entry per CDR3 protein. The repertoire has about 740,000 distinct CDR3 sequences, less than 40% of them found once; the top ten carry under 3%. Material: PBMCs. The receptors here all came from a human donor in good health (CMV status not recorded). Some clones in this sample may be carry-over from other donors' samples.

V is TRBV6-5 and J is TRBJ2-3; D remains unclear. Looked up from germline, CDR1 is MNHEY and CDR2 is SVGAGI. The ends were cut back, 0 bases at V and 4 bases at J, with 11 bases in the middle. CDR3 length: 15 residues. The CDR3 nucleotides are TGTGCCAGCAGTTACTCTTGGGGTGTATCAGATACGCAGTATTTT. This sequence encodes CASSYSWGVSDTQYF.

The chain joins TRBV9 to TRBJ1-5, with D possibly matching TRBD1 (6 bases). The V gene lost 0 bases and the J gene lost 5 bases, with 9 bases spanning the gap. Germline-derived CDR1 and CDR2 are SGDLS and YYNGEE. The length of the CDR3 is 14 residues. The CDR3 spells CASSVGAGDQPQHF. The CDR3 DNA sequence: TGTGCCAGCAGCGTAGGGGCAGGGGATCAGCCCCAGCATTTT.

The genes are TRBV10-3 and TRBJ2-1; D ambiguous. The V end was cut by 0 bases, the J end by 8 bases, with 5 bases between. Germline V gene lookup returns CDR1 ENHRY and CDR2 SYGVKD. The CDR3 covers 12 residues. CDR3 DNA sequence: TGTGCCATCAGTGAGTCGATGTATGAGCAGTTCTTC. Translation: CAISESMYEQFF.

This clonotype was found a few times. This rearrangement joins TRBV10-3 to TRBJ2-6, with unresolved D. In germline, CDR1 is ENHRY, CDR2 SYGVKD. V lost 8 bases and J lost 2, with 1 base in between. The CDR3 is 11 amino acids. For the CDR3, the DNA is TGTGCCATCGCTGGGGCCAACGTCCTGACTTTC. It specifies CAIAGANVLTF.

This clonotype was detected only a few times. The chain recombines TRBV6-6 with TRBJ1-1; D possibly corresponds to TRBD1 (5 bases). V was trimmed by 6 bases and J by 1 base, leaving 12 bases between them. The germline V gene encodes CDR1 MNHNY and CDR2 SVGAGI (reference sequence). The CDR3 runs to 14 residues. The CDR3 sequence: CASRQATRNTEAFF. CDR3 nucleotide sequence: TGTGCCAGCAGACAGGCCACGCGGAACACTGAAGCTTTCTTT.

This chain joins TRBV6-2 or TRBV6-3 and TRBJ1-3; a weak D match, TRBD1 (5 bases). The V gene's germline CDR1 is MNHEY and CDR2 SVGEGT. Trimming removed 5 bases from V and 3 bases from J, with 20 bases in between. CDR3 length: 17 residues. The CDR3 loop is CASSPTARRGSGNTIYF. Here the CDR3 DNA reads TGTGCCAGCAGTCCTACTGCCCGGCGGGGCAGTGGAAACACCATATATTTT.

CDR3 sequence (DNA): TGTGCCAGCAGTTTAGGACAGCCCTCCAGTGAGCAGTTCTTC. Amino acid sequence: CASSLGQPSSEQFF. The chain couples TRBV28 to TRBJ2-1, with D possibly matching TRBD1 (6 bases). CDR1 is MDHEN, CDR2 SYDVKM, per germline. CDR3 size: 14 residues. Between the trimmed V and J ends, which lost 2 bases and 9 bases, there was a span of 14 bases.

The chain has TRBV7-2 and TRBJ2-4; 7 positions match TRBD2. CDR1 and CDR2 from the germline V gene are SGHTA and FQGNSA. The CDR3 length is 14 residues. The J segment lost 6 bases and the V segment lost 4 bases, leaving 6 bases of the junction unmatched. CDR3 bases: TGTGCCAGCAGCTACGGGAGGACGCCAAACATTCAGTACTTC. As protein: CASSYGRTPNIQYF.

The genes are TRBV5-6 and TRBJ1-5, with D unclear. V was clipped by 4 bases and J by 5 bases, with 10 bases between them. CDR3 size: 13 residues. Per the germline V gene, CDR1 is SGHDT and CDR2 is YYEEEE. The DNA of the CDR3 is TGTGCCAGCAGCCGGACGGTAGATCAGCCCCAGCATTTT. This gives the protein CASSRTVDQPQHF.

The chain carries TRBV20-1 and TRBJ1-1; 10 nucleotides match TRBD1. V shed 0 bases and J 6 bases; nucleotides not matched to a gene: 4. Germline CDR1 DFQATT, CDR2 SNEGSKA (reference sequence). The CDR3 consists of 14 residues. DNA of the CDR3: TGCAGTGCTAGAGATCCTGGACAGGGGGCTGAAGCTTTCTTT. Its protein is CSARDPGQGAEAFF.

This clonotype has ten or more counts. The chain joins TRBV12-3 or TRBV12-4 to TRBJ2-6, with 7 bases fitting TRBD2. The CDR3 consists of 19 residues. V shed 4 bases and J 0 bases; nucleotides not matched to a gene: 12. CDR3: CASSSTRDYQFSGANVLTF. In DNA form, the CDR3 reads TGTGCCAGCAGTTCGACCCGGGACTACCAGTTCTCTGGGGCCAACGTCCTGACTTTC.